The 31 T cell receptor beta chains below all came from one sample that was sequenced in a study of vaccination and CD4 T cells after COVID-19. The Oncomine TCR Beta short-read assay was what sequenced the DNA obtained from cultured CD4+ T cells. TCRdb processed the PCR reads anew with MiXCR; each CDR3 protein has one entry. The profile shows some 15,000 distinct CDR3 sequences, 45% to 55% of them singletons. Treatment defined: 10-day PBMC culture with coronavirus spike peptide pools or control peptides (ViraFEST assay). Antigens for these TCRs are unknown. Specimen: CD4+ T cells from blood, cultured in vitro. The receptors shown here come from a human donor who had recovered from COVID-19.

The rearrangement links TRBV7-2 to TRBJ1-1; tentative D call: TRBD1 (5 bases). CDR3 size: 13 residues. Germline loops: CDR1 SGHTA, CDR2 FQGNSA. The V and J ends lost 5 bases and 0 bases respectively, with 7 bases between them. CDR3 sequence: CASSGGMNTEAFF. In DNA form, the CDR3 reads TGTGCCAGCAGCGGGGGTATGAACACTGAAGCTTTCTTT.

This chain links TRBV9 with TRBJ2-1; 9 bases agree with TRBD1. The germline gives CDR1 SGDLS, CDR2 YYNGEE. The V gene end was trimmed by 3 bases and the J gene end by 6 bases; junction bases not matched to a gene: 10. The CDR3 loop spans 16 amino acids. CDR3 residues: CASSGTGTGSANEQFF. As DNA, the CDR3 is TGTGCCAGCAGCGGAACCGGGACAGGGAGTGCCAATGAGCAGTTCTTC.

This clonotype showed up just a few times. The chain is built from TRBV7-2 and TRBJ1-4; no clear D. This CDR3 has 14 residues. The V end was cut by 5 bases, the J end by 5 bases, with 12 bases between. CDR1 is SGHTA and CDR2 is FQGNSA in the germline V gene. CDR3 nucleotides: TGTGCCAGCAGCCCTGCCAGTTCGAATGAAAAACTGTTTTTT. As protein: CASSPASSNEKLFF.

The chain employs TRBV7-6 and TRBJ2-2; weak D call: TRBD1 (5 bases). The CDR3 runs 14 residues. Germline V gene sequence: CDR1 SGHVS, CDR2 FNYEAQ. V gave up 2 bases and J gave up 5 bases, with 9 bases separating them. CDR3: CASSLQGPTGELFF. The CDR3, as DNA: TGTGCCAGCAGCTTACAGGGCCCTACCGGGGAGCTGTTTTTT.

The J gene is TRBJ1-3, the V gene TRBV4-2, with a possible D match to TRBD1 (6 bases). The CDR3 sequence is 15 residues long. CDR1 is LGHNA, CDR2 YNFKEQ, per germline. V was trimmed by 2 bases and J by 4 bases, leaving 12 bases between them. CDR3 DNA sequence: TGTGCCAGCAGCCAAATGCAGGGGAGGGGAAACACCATATATTTT. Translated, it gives CASSQMQGRGNTIYF.

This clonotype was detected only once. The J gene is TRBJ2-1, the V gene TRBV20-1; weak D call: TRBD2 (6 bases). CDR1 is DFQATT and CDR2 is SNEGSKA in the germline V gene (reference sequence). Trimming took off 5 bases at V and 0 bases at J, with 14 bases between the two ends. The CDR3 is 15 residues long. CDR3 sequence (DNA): TGCAGTGCTGCTTTAGCGGAGAGCTCCTACAATGAGCAGTTCTTC. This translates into CSAALAESSYNEQFF.

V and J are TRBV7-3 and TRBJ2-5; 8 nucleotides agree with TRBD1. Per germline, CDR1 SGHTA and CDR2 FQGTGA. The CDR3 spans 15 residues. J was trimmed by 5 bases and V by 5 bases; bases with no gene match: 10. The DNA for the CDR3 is TGTGCCAGCAGCCAAATAGGACAGGGCTGGGAGACCCAGTACTTC. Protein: CASSQIGQGWETQYF.

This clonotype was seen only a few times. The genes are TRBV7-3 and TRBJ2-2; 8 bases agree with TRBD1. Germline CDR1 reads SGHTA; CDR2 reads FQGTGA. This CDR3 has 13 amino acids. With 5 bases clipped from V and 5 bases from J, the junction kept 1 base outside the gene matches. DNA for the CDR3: TGTGCCAGCAGCCGGACAGGGACCGGGGAGCTGTTTTTT. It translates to CASSRTGTGELFF.

In DNA, the CDR3 is TGTGCCAGCAGAAGCACTTCGACAGGGGTGAACACTGAAGCTTTCTTT. Its translation is CASRSTSTGVNTEAFF. The chain has TRBV27 and TRBJ1-1; 8 bases map to TRBD1. The CDR3 consists of 16 residues. CDR1 MNHEY and CDR2 SMNVEV come from the germline V gene (reference sequence). V lost 6 bases, J lost 0 bases, and 9 bases stayed unmatched.

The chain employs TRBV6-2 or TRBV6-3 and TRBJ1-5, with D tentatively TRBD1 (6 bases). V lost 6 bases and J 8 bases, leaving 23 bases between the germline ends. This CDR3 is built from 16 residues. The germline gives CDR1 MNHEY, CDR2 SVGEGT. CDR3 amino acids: CASSRGQRGSTKPQHF. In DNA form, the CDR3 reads TGTGCCAGCAGCCGAGGACAGAGGGGGTCGACAAAGCCCCAGCATTTT.

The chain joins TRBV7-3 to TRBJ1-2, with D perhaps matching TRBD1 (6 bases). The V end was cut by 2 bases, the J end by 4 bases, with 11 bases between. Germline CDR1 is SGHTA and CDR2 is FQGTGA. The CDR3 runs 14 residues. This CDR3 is CASSLQGQGYGYTF. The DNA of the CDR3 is TGTGCCAGCAGCTTACAGGGACAAGGCTATGGCTACACCTTC.

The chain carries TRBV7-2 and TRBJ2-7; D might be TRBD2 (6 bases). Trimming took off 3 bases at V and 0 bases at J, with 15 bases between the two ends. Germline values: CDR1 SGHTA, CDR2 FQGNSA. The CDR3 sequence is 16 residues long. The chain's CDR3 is CASSFLGLPSSYEQYF. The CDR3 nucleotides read TGTGCCAGCAGCTTCCTGGGACTCCCAAGCTCCTACGAGCAGTACTTC.

CDR3 sequence: CSASGGALGGELFF. CDR3 nucleotides: TGCAGTGCAAGCGGAGGGGCCCTCGGCGGGGAGCTGTTTTTT. The chain uses TRBV20-1 and TRBJ2-2; D is perhaps TRBD2 (6 bases). The CDR3 consists of 14 residues. The ends were cut back, 6 bases at V and 7 bases at J, with 18 bases in the middle. In germline, CDR1 is DFQATT, CDR2 SNEGSKA (reference sequence).

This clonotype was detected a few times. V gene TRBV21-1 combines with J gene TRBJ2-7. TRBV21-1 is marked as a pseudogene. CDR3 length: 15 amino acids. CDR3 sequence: CASSRRKYLSYEQYF. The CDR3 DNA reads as TGTGCCAGCAGCAGAAGGAAGTACCTCTCCTACGAGCAGTACTTC.

The CDR3 sequence: CSARGYPGLTEAFF. The CDR3 DNA follows: TGCAGTGCTAGAGGGTATCCGGGTTTAACTGAAGCTTTCTTT. This chain joins TRBV20-1 and TRBJ1-1, with D unclear. Trimming shortened V by 1 base and J by 5 bases, and 14 bases separated the two germline ends. CDR3 size: 14 residues. Per germline, CDR1 DFQATT and CDR2 SNEGSKA (reference sequence).

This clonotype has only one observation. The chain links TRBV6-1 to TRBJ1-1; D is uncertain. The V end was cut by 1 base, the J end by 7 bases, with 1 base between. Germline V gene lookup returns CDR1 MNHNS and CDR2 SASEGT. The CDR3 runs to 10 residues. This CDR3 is CASSEDEAFF. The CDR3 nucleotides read TGTGCCAGCAGTGAAGATGAAGCTTTCTTT.

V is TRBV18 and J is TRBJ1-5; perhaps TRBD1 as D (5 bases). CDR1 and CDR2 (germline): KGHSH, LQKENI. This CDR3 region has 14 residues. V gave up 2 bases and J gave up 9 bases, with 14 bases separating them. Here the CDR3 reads CASSPAGQAGPQHF. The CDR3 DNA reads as TGTGCCAGCTCACCAGCGGGGCAGGCAGGGCCCCAGCATTTT. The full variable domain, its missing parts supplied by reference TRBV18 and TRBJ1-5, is NAGVMQNPRHLVRRRGQEARLRCSPMKGHSHVYWYRQLPEEGLKFMVYLQKENIIDESGMPKERFSAEFPKEGPSILRIQQVVRGDSAAYFCASSPAGQAGPQHFGDGTRLSIL.

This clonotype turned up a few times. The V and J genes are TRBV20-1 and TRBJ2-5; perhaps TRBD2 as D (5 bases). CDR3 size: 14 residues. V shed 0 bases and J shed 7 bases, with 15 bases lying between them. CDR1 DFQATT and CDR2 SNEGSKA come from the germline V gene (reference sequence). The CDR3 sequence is CSARDEPPRGTQYF. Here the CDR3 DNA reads TGCAGTGCTAGAGATGAACCCCCTCGGGGGACCCAGTACTTC.

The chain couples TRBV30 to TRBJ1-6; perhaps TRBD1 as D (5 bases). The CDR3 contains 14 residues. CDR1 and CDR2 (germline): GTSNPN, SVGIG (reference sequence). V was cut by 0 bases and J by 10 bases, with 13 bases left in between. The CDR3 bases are TGTGCCTGGAGTGTACGAGGGGCGCGATCACCCCTCCACTTT. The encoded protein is CAWSVRGARSPLHF.

CDR3 sequence reads: CSAHDRGRETQYF. The CDR3 DNA reads as TGCAGTGCTCATGACAGGGGACGAGAGACCCAGTACTTC. The chain uses TRBV20-1 and TRBJ2-5; 8 bases are a match to TRBD1. Germline-derived CDR1 and CDR2 are DFQATT and SNEGSKA (reference sequence). V was pared by 5 bases and J by 4 bases, with 6 bases of the junction left unmatched. The CDR3 sequence is 13 residues long.

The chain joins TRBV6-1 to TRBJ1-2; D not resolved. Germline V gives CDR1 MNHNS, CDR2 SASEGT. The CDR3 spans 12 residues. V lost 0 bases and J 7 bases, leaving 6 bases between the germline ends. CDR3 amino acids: CASSEAQVGYTF. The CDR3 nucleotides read TGTGCCAGCAGTGAAGCCCAGGTTGGCTACACCTTC.

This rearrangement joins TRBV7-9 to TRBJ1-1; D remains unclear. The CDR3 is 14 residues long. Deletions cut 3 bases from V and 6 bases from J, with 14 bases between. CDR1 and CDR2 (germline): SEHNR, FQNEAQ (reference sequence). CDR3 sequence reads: CASSLTGRVAEAFF. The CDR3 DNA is TGTGCCAGCAGCTTGACGGGGAGGGTAGCTGAAGCTTTCTTT.

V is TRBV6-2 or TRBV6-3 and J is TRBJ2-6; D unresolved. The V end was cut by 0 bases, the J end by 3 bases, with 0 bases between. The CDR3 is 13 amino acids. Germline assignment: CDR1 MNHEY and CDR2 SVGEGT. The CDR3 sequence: CASSYSGANVLTF. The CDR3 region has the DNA TGTGCCAGCAGTTACTCTGGGGCCAACGTCCTGACTTTC.

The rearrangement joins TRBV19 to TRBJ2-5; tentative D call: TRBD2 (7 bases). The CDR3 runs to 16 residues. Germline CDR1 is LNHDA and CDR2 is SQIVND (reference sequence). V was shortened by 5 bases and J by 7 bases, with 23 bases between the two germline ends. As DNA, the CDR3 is TGTGCCAGTAGTCCACGATGGGGGGGCATCGGAGTGACCCAGTACTTC. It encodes CASSPRWGGIGVTQYF.

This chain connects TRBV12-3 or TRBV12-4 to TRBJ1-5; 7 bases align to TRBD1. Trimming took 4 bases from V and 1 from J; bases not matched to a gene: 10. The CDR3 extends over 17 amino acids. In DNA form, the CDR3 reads TGTGCCAGCAGTTCCCACAGGGGCGGGCGGAGCAATCAGCCCCAGCATTTT. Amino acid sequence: CASSSHRGGRSNQPQHF.

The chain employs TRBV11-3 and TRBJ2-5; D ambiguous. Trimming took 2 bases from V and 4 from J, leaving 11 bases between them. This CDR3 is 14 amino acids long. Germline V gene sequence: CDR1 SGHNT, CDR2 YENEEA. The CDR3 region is CASSLISLAETQYF. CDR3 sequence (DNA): TGTGCCAGCAGCTTAATTAGTTTGGCAGAGACCCAGTACTTC.

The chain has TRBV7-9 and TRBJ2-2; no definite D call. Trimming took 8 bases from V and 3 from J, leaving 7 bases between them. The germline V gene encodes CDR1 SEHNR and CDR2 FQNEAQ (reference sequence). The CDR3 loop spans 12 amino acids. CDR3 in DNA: TGTGCCAGCCGAACCGACACCGGGGAGCTGTTTTTT. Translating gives CASRTDTGELFF.

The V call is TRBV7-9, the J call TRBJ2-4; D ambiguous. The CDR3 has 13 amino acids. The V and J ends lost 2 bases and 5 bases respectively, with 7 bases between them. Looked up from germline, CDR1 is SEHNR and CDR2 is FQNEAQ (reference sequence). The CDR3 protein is CASSLSSQNIQYF. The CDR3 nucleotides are TGTGCCAGCAGCTTATCCAGCCAAAACATTCAGTACTTC.

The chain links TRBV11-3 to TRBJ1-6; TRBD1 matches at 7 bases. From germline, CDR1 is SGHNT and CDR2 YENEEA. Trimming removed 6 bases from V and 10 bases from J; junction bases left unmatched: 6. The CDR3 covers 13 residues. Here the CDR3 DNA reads TGTGCCAGCAGGGCAGGGGGGGAATCACCCCTCCACTTT. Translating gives CASRAGGESPLHF.

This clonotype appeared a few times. CDR3: CASSLGGLAGVRETQYF. Written as DNA, the CDR3 is TGTGCCAGCAGTTTAGGGGGACTAGCGGGAGTACGGGAGACCCAGTACTTC. The chain carries TRBV12-3 or TRBV12-4 and TRBJ2-5, with 14 positions matching TRBD2. Trimming took 1 base from V and 5 from J; bases not matched to a gene: 6. The CDR3 runs 17 residues.

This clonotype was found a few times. The CDR3 DNA follows: TGTGCCAGCAGCCTCGGACTAGCGGGAGTTCAGTCTGAGACCCAGTACTTC. Its translation is CASSLGLAGVQSETQYF. J is TRBJ2-5 and V is TRBV7-3; TRBD2 agrees at 13 bases. V shed 5 bases and J 5 bases; nucleotides not matched to a gene: 11. The CDR3 sequence is 17 residues long. CDR1 and CDR2 (germline): SGHTA, FQGTGA.